Sequencing of this T cell receptor (beta chain) was carried out in a study of CD8 T cells in Susac syndrome. Study results and caveats: The authors found around 15 Susac-specific public clones in total CD8+ repertoires and roughly 5 in CD8+ TEMRA repertoires.

From blood CD8+ and CD4+ T cells, TCR beta sequences were generated. The CD8+ and CD4+ T cells were isolated magnetically using a negative isolation approach, whereas the TEMRA cells were enriched by FACS. The germline CDR1 and CDR2 sequences are SQVTM and ANQGSEA. The V gene lost 5 bases and the J gene lost 7 bases, with 9 bases spanning the gap. CDR3 length: 11 residues. As concerns this clonotype: Its specificity is unknown.

An input of roughly 0.5 to 1 ug of RNA was subjected to reverse transcription using random hexamers. TCR beta CDR3 was amplified by immunoSEQ multiplex PCR. This amplification extended across 54 Vbeta and 13 Jbeta segments. TCRdb independently ran MiXCR on the immunoSEQ multiplex PCR reads; one entry per CDR3 protein. The sample holds fewer than 90,000 distinct CDR3 sequences, about 94% seen once. The sequenced sample was CD8+ T cells from PBMCs. The chain uses TRBV29-1 and TRBJ1-3; D is undetermined. This clonotype originated in a human donor with Susac syndrome. Written as DNA, the CDR3 is TGCAGCGTTTGGGAATACAACACCATATATTTT. Encoded protein: CSVWEYNTIYF.